This TCR beta chain is drawn from a study of persistence of HIV-infected CD4 T cells (dated by TCRdb to the early 2020s). A note on the overall study: Suppressive ART had been received by participants for a median of roughly 8 years. In the cross-participant TCR cluster analysis, roughly 8 participants were included for CMV and more than five participants were included for Gag. Peripheral blood samples of up to roughly 200 mL were taken at multiple time points, with the exception of a couple of participants who underwent leukapheresis at a single time point. TCRbeta sequencing assessed the clonality of all cells in each sorted population, while proviral sequencing assessed the clonality of infected cells. The study isolated CMV- and HIV-1 Gag-responding CD4+ T cells from ART-treated individuals to examine antigen-driven clonal expansion of HIV-1-infected cells. Anti-CD3/anti-CD28 stimulation activated a higher proportion of cells, with a lower memory fraction, than antigen stimulation. The study at large found these results: Because the TCR analyses were done in bulk, restricting them to just the rare CMV-responding cells that actually carried HIV-1 proviruses was not possible. A correlation was observed between TCR oligoclonality and proviral oligoclonality within the same sorted populations. The study involved few individuals and tested only a limited range of antigens. Significantly lower TCRbeta richness was observed in CMV- and Gag-responding cells than in anti-CD3/anti-CD28-responding cells, and higher oligoclonality was observed in CMV-responding cells than in CD3/CD28-stimulated and Gag-responding cells. Enrichment of degenerate expanded CDR3beta sequences was found in antigen-responding cells, suggesting convergent selection of CD4+ responses to CMV and Gag.

Via the germline V gene, CDR1 is MDHEN and CDR2 SYDVKM. Its CDR3 holds 13 amino acids, cysteine through phenylalanine. The only DNA kept is the CDR3, 39 bases in frame from the first base. A distance of 18 bases separates the germline ends of V and J, which lose 7 bases and 9 bases respectively. The treatment or condition label corresponds to: suppressive antiretroviral therapy. Cells were stimulated with anti-CD3/anti-CD28 magnetic beads as a nonspecific positive control representing the CD4+ T cell repertoire. Responding CD4+ T cells were sorted by upregulation of both CD40 ligand and CD69. HIV-1-infected adults in whom suppressive ART had been started during chronic infection were enrolled as participants. Participants had undetectable plasma HIV-1 RNA below 50 copies/mL for at least 4 years. To be included, participants needed a CD4+ T cell count above 400 cells/uL and a positive CMV serology. Before stimulation, PBMCs were isolated using density centrifugation and depleted of CD8+ T cells. Stimulation of CD8-depleted PBMCs was carried out for 15 to 20 hours with anti-CD28/CD49d costimulation, CD40-blocking antibody and enfuvirtide, to prevent new infections. Cells were sorted on a Beckman Coulter MoFlo Legacy or XDP sorter, with propidium iodide excluding dead cells. The QIAamp DNA Mini Kit was used for genomic DNA extraction from samples above one million cells, and the Quick-DNA Microprep Kit was used otherwise.

TCRbeta repertoires were sequenced from genomic DNA with the immunoSEQ hsTCRB assay version 4 in survey mode. For TCRbeta sequencing, genomic DNA was diluted to roughly 9.4 ng/uL, with up to about 1 ug used per sample. Per the original workflow: ImmunoSeq Analyzer 3.0 was used for analysis of TCRbeta data, and diversity was computed on productive nucleotide rearrangements. Using the Immunarch R package, lower-bound TCR diversity was estimated with the improved Chao index and clonality was estimated with the Gini coefficient. Different nucleotide rearrangements encoding the same CDR3beta amino acid sequence were counted as distinct clonotypes. TCRbeta sequences significantly enriched in antigen-responding cells relative to anti-CD3/anti-CD28-activated cells were identified by differential abundance analysis. Using predicted peptide-MHC specificity as the basis, GLIPH2 grouped TCRs into clusters, both for each participant individually and for the merged data sets that combined participants. The source is immuneACCESS, and TCRdb retained only in-frame sequences with V and J called. Part of the clones is not carried over; for the studies checked, unresolved V genes explain less than half of this, and the remainder is unexplained. V, J and clone size derive from that table, while D and trimming were established from the DNA sequence. The sample table shows 30,000 to 45,000 clones, and roughly 87% are seen once. The ten largest clones add up to about 1.3% of the sample.

On this clone: Its antigen specificity is not known. No much larger clonotype is one base removed from it; base qualities were not supplied.

Rearrangement joined TRBV28 to TRBJ1-1; the D gene is not confidently resolved. This material consisted of CD4+ T cells sorted from PBMCs after roughly 18-hour stimulation, taken from a patient who received antiretroviral therapy. Sample cell subset or site, as interpreted from the label and publication: CD40L+CD69+ CD4 T cells responding to anti-CD3/anti-CD28 beads, representing the overall repertoire. The receptor's source is an adult man with HIV who was CMV-seropositive. The DNA sequence is as follows: TGTGCCAGCAAGGGCAACCGGGGTTTTAAAGCTTTCTTT. Translation gives CASKGNRGFKAFF.